The count of the clone carrying this T cell receptor (beta chain) is one. This record belongs to a study of early T cells in non-severe SARS-CoV-2 infection. Researchers tagged individual cDNA molecules with unique molecular identifiers. In TCRdb, the 5' RACE reads were re-called with MiXCR into one record per CDR3 protein. In the table there are 87,000 or so distinct CDR3 sequences, approximately 15% of which are singletons. The CDR3 runs 14 residues. V was pared by 0 bases and J by 3 bases, with 2 bases of the junction left unmatched. Germline V gene data show CDR1 as SGHRS and CDR2 as YFSETQ. Sequencing was carried out using whole blood. The chain is built from TRBV5-1 and TRBJ1-2; 7 bases line up with TRBD1. The sequence came from an adult who was a healthcare worker with PCR-confirmed SARS-CoV-2 infection or an uninfected control (not recorded which). The CDR3 region is CASSLGGTDYGYTF. The DNA for the CDR3 is TGCGCCAGCAGCTTGGGAGGGACAGACTATGGCTACACCTTC.